This TCR beta chain was identified in a study of blood T cell repertoires in COVID-19 (dated by TCRdb to the early 2020s). Background on the whole study: Samples from collaborators originated in the United States, Italy and Spain and spanned both the acute and convalescent phases of COVID-19. The dataset comprised deeply sampled blood TCRbeta repertoires from subjects exposed to, actively infected with, or recovered from COVID-19. Where available, HLA class I and class II types were taken from metadata supplied by the sample provider and were not determined by assay-based typing. Samples came from the ongoing ImmuneRACE study (first 160 participants) plus 1,254 subjects from 6 global collaborators. The repertoires were made available in a free public database intended to serve as a resource for research on the immune response to SARS-CoV-2. A de-identified subject ID, COVID-19 status, age in years and sex were almost always included in the sample metadata. The prospective study material was composed of cDNA or gDNA derived from T cells, B-cell-depleted T cells, or PBMCs.

Enrolling through a virtual design, the prospective study's participants ranged in age from roughly 18 to 89 years and lived across 20 to 30 United States geographic areas. In the prospective study, cohorts were assigned on the basis of participant-reported clinical history obtained from a screening survey and a study questionnaire. Exposed participants were defined as having been in contact with someone with a PCR-confirmed or clinician-diagnosed COVID-19 case within 2 weeks of study entry. In the prospective study, whole blood, serum and a nasopharyngeal or oropharyngeal swab were collected from each participant by mobile phlebotomists. Prospective study participants could optionally give additional blood draws and questionnaires over an approximately two-month period. Prospective study blood samples were shipped either frozen or at room temperature before DNA extraction. Results and caveats for the whole study, not just this receptor: The quantity of clinical and demographic metadata differed by source and by participant and was supplied without curation.

As for this clone: There is no known antigen for this receptor. No clone much larger than this one lies a single base away; base qualities are absent.

CDR1 is given as SGDLS and CDR2 as YYNGEE, both from the germline V gene. V ends up 7 bases short and J 1 base short, with an unmatched junction base count of 1. Including cysteine and phenylalanine, the CDR3 has 14 amino acids. Only the CDR3 portion is preserved as DNA: 42 bases, with reading frame beginning at the first base. The immunoSEQ Assay, a bias-controlled multiplex PCR, was used to amplify TCRbeta CDR3 regions from genomic DNA. The authors' pipeline ran thus. Nucleated cell counts per sample were estimated from amplification of reference gene primers within the assay. To quantify the absolute abundance of each unique TCRbeta CDR3 rearrangement, sequence reads were collapsed and filtered. Productive Simpson clonality was computed per sample as the square root of Simpson's diversity index over productive rearrangements. Imported from immuneACCESS, the table was reduced by TCRdb to in-frame sequences with V and J called. These copies leave out some clones; in studies compared against another copy, an unresolved V gene accounts for under half, and the cause of the remainder is not known. For V, J and clone size, that table is used; D and trimming come from the DNA. This sample gives 300,000 to 400,000 clones in total; less than 85% of them show up just once. Around 1.9% of the sample belongs to the ten largest clones.

The V gene is TRBV9 and the J gene is TRBJ1-5, and 11 junction bases match TRBD1. This TCR came from a woman in her twenties or thirties who had been exposed to COVID-19. The sample taken for sequencing was PBMCs or T cells enriched from blood (not recorded which). The sequence in DNA is TGTGCCAGCGGACAGGGGGCCAGCAATCAGCCCCAGCATTTT. This yields the protein CASGQGASNQPQHF.